This T cell receptor beta chain was sequenced for a study of regulatory T cells in long-lasting Graves disease. The overall study: Over 5 years of antithyroid drugs plus positive TSH receptor antibodies defined persistent Graves' disease.

Time point noted: persistent/refractory GD, antithyroid drugs over 5 years with positive TRAb. The TCR library was made from RNA that had been extracted from PBMCs in TRIzol. According to the study, TCR beta libraries were built with iRepertoire HTBI primers and CDR3-region Arm-PCR. TCRdb re-derived calls from the multiplex PCR reads in MiXCR, one entry per CDR3 protein. This sample carries nearly 350,000 distinct CDR3 sequences, about 20% of them seen once, and the ten largest clones take less than 30%. This specimen consisted of peripheral blood mononuclear cells (PBMCs), obtained when the disease was refractory, from a patient treated with antithyroid drugs. This receptor was taken from a female donor with Graves disease.

This chain's CDR3 is CSARVQDYQNTGELFF. CDR3 DNA sequence: TGCAGTGCTAGAGTACAGGACTACCAGAACACCGGGGAGCTGTTTTTT. V gene TRBV20-1 combines with J gene TRBJ2-2, with D perhaps matching TRBD2 (6 bases). V was shortened by 1 base and J by 1 base, with 13 bases between the two germline ends. The germline CDR1 and CDR2 sequences are DFQATT and SNEGSKA (reference sequence). The CDR3 loop spans 16 amino acids.